Detailed here is one T cell receptor beta chain. The sample belongs to a study of blood T cell repertoires in COVID-19. Overall study: In each case, the material was cDNA or gDNA derived from T cells, B-cell-depleted T cells, or PBMCs.

CDR3 length: 14 amino acids. The V gene's germline CDR1 is SNHLY and CDR2 FYNNEI. V lost 8 bases and J lost 1; bases outside the gene matches: 1. In the authors' methods: The assay estimated nucleated cells by amplifying reference gene primers. The method was immunoSEQ multiplex PCR; TCRdb's version includes in-frame clones alone and lacks a portion of them. The V and J calls and clone size were taken over from that table, and D and trimming were inferred from the DNA. This table has around 100,000 clones, around nine tenths appearing once. The chain is built from TRBV2 and TRBJ2-3; TRBD2 agrees at 12 bases. Sequencing was done on a sample of peripheral blood. This TCR came from a man older than 75 with acute or convalescent COVID-19. The CDR3 coding sequence is TGTGCCAGCCGACTAGCGGGGGGCACAGATACGCAGTATTTT. As protein: CASRLAGGTDTQYF. Supplemented by reference TRBV2 and TRBJ2-3, the full variable domain reads EPEVTQTPSHQVTQMGQEVILRCVPISNHLYFYWYRQILGQKVEFLVSFYNNEISEKSEIFDDQFSVERPDGSNFTLKIRSTKLEDSAMYFCASRLAGGTDTQYFGPGTRLTVL.